The T cell receptor beta chain described here comes from a study of cytomegalovirus exposure and HLA in healthy donors. Concerning this clone itself: Its specificity is unknown.

Whole-study findings and limits: Across donors, most TCRs were seen rarely, yet some public ones were widespread. For most TCR beta V segments, an earlier analysis put the productive rate at about 87% or about 30% of the time.

The donors comprised healthy bone marrow donors. Donors were ostensibly healthy at sampling, although undocumented immune exposures were probable. The PCR made use of 60 Vbeta and 13 Jbeta primers. Assay: immunoSEQ multiplex PCR; the TCRdb copy retains only in-frame clones and omits some. The repertoire has roughly 300,000 clones, 86% of them found once; the top ten carry 3.5% to 4%. Germline assignment: CDR1 MDHEN and CDR2 SYDVKM. The length of the CDR3 is 15 residues. V shed 2 bases and J shed 5 bases, with 15 bases lying between them. The TCR comes from a man aged 40-49 years in good health and CMV-seropositive. This chain links TRBV28 with TRBJ1-1, with D possibly being TRBD1 (6 bases). The sample comprised PBMCs. DNA for the CDR3: TGTGCCAGCAGTTTAGGGGGGGCGCGGGAGACTGAAGCTTTCTTT. This translates into CASSLGGARETEAFF. Variable domain in full (rest from reference TRBV28 and TRBJ1-1): DVKVTQSSRYLVKRTGEKVFLECVQDMDHENMFWYRQDPGLGLRLIYFSYDVKMKEKGDIPEGYSVSREKKERFSLILESASTNQTSMYLCASSLGGARETEAFFGQGTRLTVV.